The 5 T cell receptor beta chains given below trace back to one sample, sequenced in a study of blood T cell repertoires in COVID-19 (dated by TCRdb to 2019 to 2021). The method behind the library was the immunoSEQ multiplex PCR assay. As stored in TCRdb, this immuneACCESS dataset retains in-frame rearrangements with V and J assigned. A fraction of the clones does not appear; measured against another copy, unresolved V genes explain less than half of the discrepancy, and the remainder lacks a known reason. In this sample the table shows 50,000 to 55,000 clones, approximately 90% of which occur a single time. The biggest ten clones account for 3% to 4.5% of the sample. The material sequenced was peripheral blood. These receptors all stem from a man aged 45-65 years with acute or convalescent COVID-19.

The chain is built from TRBV19 and TRBJ2-3; 8 bases line up with TRBD2. This CDR3 spans 15 amino acids. Unmatched junction bases numbered 7, after V lost 4 bases and J lost 4 bases. Germline CDR1 reads LNHDA; CDR2 reads SQIVND (reference sequence). The CDR3 protein is CASSTPGTRADTQYF. Written as DNA, the CDR3 is TGTGCCAGTAGTACACCCGGGACTAGAGCAGATACGCAGTATTTT.

The J gene is TRBJ2-5, the V gene TRBV10-2; 10 bases line up with TRBD1. The CDR3 covers 14 residues. Germline CDR1 and CDR2: WSHSY and SAAADI. J was trimmed by 5 bases and V by 6 bases; bases with no gene match: 6. CDR3: CASRDRGPRETQYF. DNA for the CDR3: TGCGCCAGCAGAGACAGGGGGCCGAGGGAGACCCAGTACTTC.

The V call is TRBV27, the J call TRBJ2-7; TRBD2 agrees at 9 bases. Germline V gene data show CDR1 as MNHEY and CDR2 as SMNVEV (reference sequence). The length of the CDR3 is 16 residues. V shed 7 bases and J 2 bases; nucleotides not matched to a gene: 12. The CDR3 here is CASKPSDSGGTYEQYF. CDR3 coding DNA: TGTGCCAGCAAACCCTCAGATAGCGGGGGTACCTACGAGCAGTACTTC.

The J gene is TRBJ2-6, the V gene TRBV7-9; a possible D gene is TRBD2 (5 bases). Trimming stripped 4 bases from V and 0 bases from J, with 10 bases between. The CDR3 totals 16 residues. Germline V gene lookup returns CDR1 SEHNR and CDR2 FQNEAQ (reference sequence). The CDR3 protein is CASSSTRASGANVLTF. The CDR3 DNA reads as TGTGCCAGCAGCTCTACGCGGGCCTCTGGGGCCAACGTCCTGACTTTC.

The V gene is TRBV7-2, the J gene TRBJ2-2; possible D gene TRBD2, 6 bases. Trimming removed 7 bases from V and 2 bases from J, with 14 bases in between. Germline V CDR1 and CDR2: SGHTA, FQGNSA. The CDR3 extends over 15 amino acids. The CDR3 loop reads CASKQAAGNTGELFF. The CDR3 coding sequence is TGTGCCAGCAAACAGGCGGCGGGAAACACCGGGGAGCTGTTTTTT.